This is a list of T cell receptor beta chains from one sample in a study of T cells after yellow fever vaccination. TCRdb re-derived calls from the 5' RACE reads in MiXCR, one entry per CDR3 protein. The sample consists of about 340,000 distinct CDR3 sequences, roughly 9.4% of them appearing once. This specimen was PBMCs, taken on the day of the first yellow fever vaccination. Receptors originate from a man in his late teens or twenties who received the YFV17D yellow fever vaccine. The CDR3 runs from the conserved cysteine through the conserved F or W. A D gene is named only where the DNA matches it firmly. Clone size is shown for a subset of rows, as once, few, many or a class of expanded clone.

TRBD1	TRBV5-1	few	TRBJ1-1	CASSLAGGQGNTEAFF	TGCGCCAGCAGCTTGGCCGGGGGACAGGGGAACACTGAAGCTTTCTTT
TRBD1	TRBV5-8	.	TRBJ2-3	CASIPGQGWDTQYF	TGTGCCAGCATCCCGGGACAGGGGTGGGATACGCAGTATTTT
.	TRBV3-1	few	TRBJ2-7	CASSQAGFEQYF	TGTGCCAGCAGCCAAGCAGGGTTCGAGCAGTACTTC
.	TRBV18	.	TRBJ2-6	CASSPFGPDTGANVLTF	TGTGCCAGCTCACCTTTCGGACCAGACACTGGGGCCAACGTCCTGACTTTC
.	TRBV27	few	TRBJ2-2	CASKKVSTTGELFF	TGTGCCAGCAAAAAGGTTTCCACCACCGGGGAGCTGTTTTTT
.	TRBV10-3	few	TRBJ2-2	CAISEYRTGELFF	TGTGCCATCAGTGAGTACCGCACCGGGGAGCTGTTTTTT
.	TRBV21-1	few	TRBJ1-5	CASSKDPGQGECQPQHF	TGTGCCAGCAGCAAAGATCCGGGACAGGGGGAATGCCAGCCCCAGCATTTT
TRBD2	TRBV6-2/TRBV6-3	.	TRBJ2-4	CASSYSLASGGAGAKNIQYF	TGTGCCAGCAGTTACTCATTAGCTAGCGGGGGGGCCGGAGCCAAAAACATTCAGTACTTC
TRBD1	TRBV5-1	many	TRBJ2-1	CASSLVGGPANEQFF	TGCGCCAGCAGCTTGGTAGGGGGCCCCGCCAATGAGCAGTTCTTC
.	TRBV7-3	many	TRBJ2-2	CASSLNARGNTGELFF	TGTGCCAGCAGCTTAAACGCCCGTGGGAACACCGGGGAGCTGTTTTTT
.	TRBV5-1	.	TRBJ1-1	CASSLPSGNTEAFF	TGCGCCAGCAGCTTGCCGTCAGGGAACACTGAAGCTTTCTTT
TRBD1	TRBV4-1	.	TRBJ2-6	CASRPRLYSGTGVSGANVLTF	TGCGCCAGCAGACCGCGTCTTTATTCCGGGACAGGTGTATCTGGGGCCAACGTCCTGACTTTC